This T cell receptor (beta chain) came from a study of cytomegalovirus exposure and HLA in healthy donors (dated by TCRdb to 2015 to 2018). Study-wide context: An earlier analysis of several hundred of the donors reported approximately 260 Gb of sequence data and 100 million to 120 million unique TCR beta sequences obtained from about 170 million T cells. Using immunosequencing, the study profiled T cell repertoires from 500 to 800 subjects and related those repertoires to cytomegalovirus serostatus. A later genetic analysis took genome-wide SNP genotypes for about 65% of the 666 donors and used that subset as a discovery cohort. Roughly 320 gigabases of sequencing data and roughly 80 million unique TCR sequences made up an early release that covered approximately 650 HLA-typed donors. Donor age, sex, ethnicity and CMV serostatus were compiled together with the repertoire data. High-throughput TCR immunosequencing, statistical association of individual TCRs with disease status, and machine learning were combined to predict cytomegalovirus infection status. Because of strong linkage in the cohort, five DR-DQ haplotypes were treated as single units for association and clustering. Both class I and class II loci were covered by HLA typing, at four-digit resolution. In an earlier analysis of 500 to 650 of the donors, high-throughput TCR beta sequencing was used to judge whether each TCR beta V gene segment behaved as functional or pseudogenic. In a later analysis, previously published TCR beta repertoires from 550 to 750 donors were re-analyzed and high-resolution HLA genotyping was added so that TCR occurrence patterns could be studied. Across 300 to 500 genotyped donors of the cohort, an average of approximately 200,000 unique TCR beta nucleotide sequences per donor were sequenced, and roughly a sixth of those sequences were non-productive. Rather than drawing on any new phenotypic data, the later analysis identified candidate immune exposures from TCR beta sequences and the way those sequences occurred across donors. A separate validation cohort of over 95 different subjects was used in addition to the approximately 700-subject first cohort. The study aimed to test whether cataloging public T cell receptors could reveal signatures of past pathogen exposure. The number of donors typed differed by locus, with roughly 629-640 for A, B, C, DRB1 and DQB1, more than 500 for DQA1, about 610 for DPA1, and about 450 for DPB1. Of the 300 to 450 genotyped donors, roughly 80% were placed in the genetic ancestry cluster associated with self-reported Caucasian donors. Every discovery cohort repertoire had been produced on one sequencing platform.

For this clone: Its cognate antigen has yet to be identified. No much larger clone exists at a distance of one base, and base qualities are not known.

On the study overall, not on this receptor specifically: In this cohort, only TCR beta chains were sequenced, and detectable features were limited by the absence of alpha or paired-chain data. A total of fewer than 200 TCR beta chains were listed by the study as associated with cytomegalovirus. In vitro tests confirmed that a few of the cytomegalovirus-associated TCR beta chains recognize cytomegalovirus antigens. In a later analysis, TCR association rates were found to vary across HLA loci, with the most associated TCRs seen for DRB1 alleles and the fewest for HLA-C alleles. Linkage disequilibrium might explain the correlated functional status among segregating V segments, but an unknown experimental factor could not be excluded. Compared with equally common non-associated chains, HLA-associated TCR beta chains in a later analysis were more clonally expanded and had lower generation probabilities. Strong co-occurrence of HLA alleles, especially DR and DQ, made assigning TCR associations to individual alleles difficult. Specific HLA alleles were associated with 15,000 to 20,000 TCR beta sequences at a false discovery rate of 0.05 in a later analysis. In an earlier analysis of around 500 of the donors, most TCR beta V segments appeared in productive rearrangements about 87% or about 30% of the time, broadly matching IMGT annotations. Because HLA typing was missing for some donors at each locus, association tests included only the typed subset. According to a later analysis, most CMV-associated TCR beta chains appeared to be HLA-restricted, and the HLA associations seemed to be driven largely by CMV exposure. According to the authors, the approach could potentially be generalized to other disease states and immunological phenotypes. Roughly uniform sequencing depth across donors was assumed in presence/absence analyses, although this assumption may not hold. Several of the top co-occurrence clusters appeared to be linked to parvovirus B19, influenza, CMV and Epstein-Barr virus, according to a later analysis. According to a later genetic analysis, donors in an Asian-associated ancestry cluster had fewer N-insertions in productive TCRs than the roughly 670-donor mean. An association between a missense DCLRE1C variant and V-gene and J-gene trimming of TCR beta chains was found in a later genetic analysis and replicated in an independent cohort. For the cohort, immune exposure information was limited to CMV serostatus. Most TCR sequences were seen in very few donors, while some public TCRs were found in many individuals. The classifier was reported to diagnose cytomegalovirus status with high specificity and sensitivity in both the original cohort and the validation cohort. A further reported finding was that TCR beta sequences accurately predicted the HLA-A and HLA-B alleles for most subjects in the first cohort. Because counts were too low, roughly 18 rarely observed V segments, including chromosome 9 orphons, were left out of the earlier analysis of about 620 of the donors. A cluster of highly shared sequence variants was judged likely to represent a technical artifact of the sequencing pipeline.

Preparation of the library involved the immunoSEQ multiplex PCR assay. For the multiplex PCR, a mixture combining 60 forward primers for TCR Vbeta segments and 13 reverse primers for TCR Jbeta segments was used. Amplification of the CDR3 region of rearranged TCR beta genes was performed with a multiplex PCR assay on genomic DNA. Amplified TCR beta libraries were sequenced as 87-base-pair reads on the Illumina HiSeq System. Per the source publication's procedure: Across the 640 or so repertoires, a later analysis counted 80 million or so unique TCR beta chains, approximately 12 million of which were shared by at least two donors. To remove PCR and sequencing errors, raw reads were error-corrected and collapsed into unique sequences using a nearest-neighbor algorithm that merged closely related sequences. CDR3 sequences were aligned to IMGT reference sequences to assign V, D and J gene segments. For a sequence to be retained, a match of at least six nucleotides was required to both a V gene segment and a J gene segment. Rearrangements were classified as productive when the CDR3 lacked stop codons and remained in frame with V and J, and all other rearrangements were classified as non-productive. Following IMGT convention, CDR3 was defined as the stretch from the second conserved V-encoded cysteine to the conserved J-encoded phenylalanine. Sequences without an unambiguous match to a single V gene segment were excluded from the earlier analysis of almost 600 of the donors. An earlier analysis of several hundred of the donors classified V segments as functional when productive rearrangements were above 56.7% and as segregating when the standard deviation between donors was above 5%. To diagnose cytomegalovirus status from the catalog of TCR beta chain sequences, a statistical classification framework was built. V and J gene assignment, in a later analysis, came from comparing TCR nucleotide sequences with IMGT/GENE-DB human TR gene sequences. Using the TCRdist pipeline, a later analysis assigned CDR3 sequences along with most-parsimonious VDJ recombination scenarios. In a later analysis, each TCR beta chain was defined by its CDR3 amino acid sequence together with its V-gene family, and reads without a unique V-gene family were excluded. As a way to deal with suspected cross-contamination and a sequencing artifact, a later analysis dropped 450 to 700 nucleotide sequences that were highly shared and had low generation probability. For each public chain, a later analysis derived a clonal expansion index from normalized ranks of inferred template counts within each repertoire. In a later analysis, generation probabilities were computed using a VDJ recombination model fitted to out-of-frame rearrangements, and the results were checked against IGoR. Hypergeometric tests were used in a later analysis to score TCR-TCR, TCR-HLA and TCR-CMV co-occurrence, with a repertoire-size bias correction applied to the TCR pairs. In a later analysis, false discovery rates were estimated by permuting HLA or CMV assignments 20 times. A later analysis grouped co-occurring TCRs with DBSCAN, adding TCRdist sequence similarity when clustering within HLA-allele-positive subsets. For co-occurrence clustering, repertoires with fewer than 30,000 or more than 120,000 public chains were excluded, along with five repertoires with anomalous nucleotide sharing. TCRdb provides this immuneACCESS table in a form limited to in-frame rearrangements. Some clones are lacking; in checked studies, under half of them reflect an unresolved V gene, and why the rest are absent is not known. V and J calls and clone size are copied from that table; D and trimming were computed from the DNA. In this sample the table shows more than 95,000 clones, 73% of which occur a single time. The ten biggest clones cover 4.5% to 5% of the sample.

The cohort was made up of about 670 healthy bone marrow donors. At the time of sampling, every cohort member was nominally healthy, though immune exposures that went unrecorded were likely present. The donor tested CMV seropositive and was one of the 289 seropositive cohort members. A peripheral blood sample was provided by each donor, and peripheral blood mononuclear cells were used for TCR beta sequencing. The Qiagen DNeasy Blood Extraction Kit was used to extract genomic DNA from the blood cell samples. The receptor comes from a man aged 60-69 years in good health and CMV-seropositive. The sample taken for sequencing was PBMCs.

The CDR3 loop reads CAWSPGLAGGGGETQYF. The DNA sequence reads TGTGCCTGGAGTCCGGGACTAGCGGGGGGCGGGGGAGAGACCCAGTACTTC. Recombination connected TRBV30 to TRBJ2-5, with TRBD2 identical over 15 junction bases. CDR1 and CDR2 are drawn from the germline V gene (reference sequence): GTSNPN, SVGIG. Spanning cysteine to phenylalanine, the CDR3 consists of 17 amino acids. The read is trimmed to its CDR3 DNA, 51 bases read in frame from base 1. After removal of 2 bases from V and 4 bases from J, the junction retains 8 bases not matched to a gene.